The clone carrying this T cell receptor beta chain has only a few counts. Its antigen is undetermined. Individual cDNA molecules each received unique molecular identifiers attached to them. One entry per CDR3 protein, called by TCRdb with MiXCR from the 5' RACE reads. Among 70,000 to 95,000 distinct CDR3 sequences listed, 7.5% to 10% were seen once. V lost 4 bases and J lost 2, with 16 bases in between. Per the germline V gene, CDR1 is DFQATT and CDR2 is SNEGSKA (reference sequence). This CDR3 comprises 15 residues. These data are taken from a study of early T cells in non-severe SARS-CoV-2 infection. Study at large: Sequencing of unsorted whole blood was done on bulk RNA, leaving chains unpaired. Study-wide results and limits: VDJdb-based annotation leaned toward anti-spike CD8 responses and missed private and CD4 specificities.

This TCR came from an adult who was a healthcare worker with PCR-confirmed SARS-CoV-2 infection or an uninfected control (not recorded which). Source material: whole blood. The chain uses TRBV20-1 and TRBJ2-3; TRBD2 is a possible D gene (6 bases). CDR3 sequence: CSATPSGRNTDTQYF. The CDR3 nucleotides are TGCAGTGCTACCCCCAGCGGGCGGAACACAGATACGCAGTATTTT.